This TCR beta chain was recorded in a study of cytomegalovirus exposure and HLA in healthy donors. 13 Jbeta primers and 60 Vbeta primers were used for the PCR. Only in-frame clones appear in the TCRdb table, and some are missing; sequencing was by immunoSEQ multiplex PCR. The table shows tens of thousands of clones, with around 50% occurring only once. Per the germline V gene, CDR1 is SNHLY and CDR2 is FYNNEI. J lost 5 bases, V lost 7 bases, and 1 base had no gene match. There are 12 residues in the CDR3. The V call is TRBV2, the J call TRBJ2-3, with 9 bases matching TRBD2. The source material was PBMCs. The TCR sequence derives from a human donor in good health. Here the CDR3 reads CASISGGDTQYF. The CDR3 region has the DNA TGTGCCAGCATTAGCGGGGGAGATACGCAGTATTTT.